Presented here are 17 T cell receptor beta chains from one specimen sequenced in a study of CD8 T cells in ankylosing spondylitis. TCRdb re-called the 5' RACE reads with MiXCR, one entry per CDR3 protein. The table has 150,000 to 250,000 distinct CDR3 sequences, around 13% seen once; the top ten hold 16%. The sequenced material came from blood, either unsorted or a sorted T cell fraction (not recorded which). These receptors originate from a male donor with ankylosing spondylitis or in good health (not recorded which).

This clonotype was seen many times. This chain uses TRBV11-2 with TRBJ1-2, with 9 bases lining up with TRBD1. Trimming cost V 6 bases and J 2 bases; bases outside gene matches: 7. The CDR3 runs to 15 residues. The germline gives CDR1 SGHAT, CDR2 FQNNGV. CDR3 in amino acids: CASRKGQGSNYGYTF. CDR3 coding DNA: TGTGCCAGCAGGAAGGGACAGGGCTCGAACTATGGCTACACCTTC. The full variable domain, its missing parts supplied by reference TRBV11-2 and TRBJ1-2, is EAGVAQSPRYKIIEKRQSVAFWCNPISGHATLYWYQQILGQGPKLLIQFQNNGVVDDSQLPKDRFSAERLKGVDSTLKIQPAKLEDSAVYLCASRKGQGSNYGYTFGSGTRLTVV.

This clonotype has at least ten counts. V gene TRBV6-1 combines with J gene TRBJ2-6; D possibly corresponds to TRBD1 (5 bases). V was clipped by 1 base and J by 0 bases, with 10 bases between them. Looked up from germline, CDR1 is MNHNS and CDR2 is SASEGT. The length of the CDR3 is 17 residues. The CDR3: CASSEEGRISGANVLTF. Here the CDR3 DNA reads TGTGCCAGCAGTGAAGAGGGGCGGATCTCTGGGGCCAACGTCCTGACTTTC.

This clonotype was detected ten times or more. The chain employs TRBV5-1 and TRBJ2-5, with D unresolved. Germline V lookup: CDR1 SGHRS, CDR2 YFSETQ. The V end lost 4 bases, the J end lost 2 bases, and 15 bases lay between the germline ends. This CDR3 spans 15 amino acids. CDR3 nucleotides: TGCGCCAGCAGCGACCTACCGGACGGTCAAGAGACCCAGTACTTC. This codes for CASSDLPDGQETQYF.

The chain has TRBV5-5 and TRBJ1-1; D ambiguous. There are 15 residues in the CDR3. The V and J ends lost 0 bases and 5 bases respectively, with 14 bases between them. Germline assignment: CDR1 SGHKS and CDR2 YYEKEE (reference sequence). CDR3 nucleotide sequence: TGTGCCAGCAGCTTGGTATGGGAGGTCTTGACTGAAGCTTTCTTT. Translated, it gives CASSLVWEVLTEAFF. Based on the CDR3 plus reference TRBV5-5 and TRBJ1-1, the full variable domain is DAGVTQSPTHLIKTRGQQVTLRCSPISGHKSVSWYQQVLGQGPQFIFQYYEKEERGRGNFPDRFSARQFPNYSSELNVNALLLGDSALYLCASSLVWEVLTEAFFGQGTRLTVV.

In its sample, this clonotype was seen many times. This rearrangement joins TRBV7-2 to TRBJ2-3, with TRBD2 matching 14 bases. The germline V gene has CDR1 SGHTA and CDR2 FQGNSA. This CDR3 is built from 15 residues. Trimming took 5 bases from V and 6 from J; bases not matched to a gene: 4. CDR3 loop: CASSRTSGGMDTQYF. In DNA, the CDR3 is TGTGCCAGCAGCCGGACTAGCGGGGGGATGGATACGCAGTATTTT.

Only a few counts were recorded for this clonotype. The chain employs TRBV7-9 and TRBJ1-2; 10 nucleotides match TRBD1. In germline, CDR1 is SEHNR, CDR2 FQNEAQ (reference sequence). V lost 8 bases and J lost 2; bases outside the gene matches: 2. The CDR3 consists of 13 residues. The CDR3 is CASRQGANYGYTF. As DNA, the CDR3 is TGTGCCAGCCGACAGGGGGCGAACTATGGCTACACCTTC.

This clonotype was seen repeatedly, ten times or more. This CDR3 is CSVELQGWGQYF. The CDR3 DNA reads as TGCAGCGTTGAATTGCAGGGATGGGGGCAGTACTTC. The gene calls are TRBV29-1 and TRBJ2-7, with a possible D match to TRBD1 (5 bases). This CDR3 is 12 amino acids long. The germline V gene has CDR1 SQVTM and CDR2 ANQGSEA. V lost 2 bases and J lost 9, with 14 bases in between.

A word on this clonotype: A much larger clone sits a single nucleotide away, making a read error possible. The chain is built from TRBV12-3 or TRBV12-4 and TRBJ2-2; D ambiguous. The CDR3 contains 15 residues. CDR3 in DNA: TGTACCAGCAGTTTAATCTTGGGGTACACCGGGGAGCTGTTTTTT. Protein: CTSSLILGYTGELFF.

This clonotype showed up just a few times. The chain uses TRBV5-6 and TRBJ1-1; tentatively, D is TRBD1 (5 bases). The CDR3 covers 13 residues. The V gene's germline CDR1 is SGHDT and CDR2 YYEEEE. The V end was cut by 3 bases, the J end by 2 bases, with 8 bases between. CDR3 region: CASSSDTNTEAFF. The CDR3 coding sequence is TGTGCCAGCAGCTCGGACACCAACACTGAAGCTTTCTTT.

The chain joins TRBV7-9 to TRBJ2-5, with a weak D call TRBD2 (6 bases). Germline-derived CDR1 and CDR2 are SEHNR and FQNEAQ (reference sequence). The CDR3 consists of 15 residues. The ends were cut back, 5 bases at V and 2 bases at J, with 15 bases in the middle. The CDR3 reads CASSRAGTSQETQYF. CDR3 nucleotides: TGTGCCAGCAGCCGTGCCGGGACTTCACAAGAGACCCAGTACTTC. The whole variable domain, remainder taken from reference TRBV7-9 and TRBJ2-5, is DTGVSQNPRHKITKRGQNVTFRCDPISEHNRLYWYRQTLGQGPEFLTYFQNEAQLEKSRLLSDRFSAERPKGSFSTLEIQRTEQGDSAMYLCASSRAGTSQETQYFGPGTRLLVL.

This clonotype was detected a few times. The chain has TRBV4-1 and TRBJ1-6; D not resolved. This CDR3 is 14 amino acids long. The V end lost 1 base, the J end lost 8 bases, and 9 bases lay between the germline ends. CDR1 is MGHRA, CDR2 YSYEKL, per germline. For the CDR3, the DNA is TGCGCCAGCAGCCAAGGGACGGTAGATTCACCCCTCCACTTT. This encodes CASSQGTVDSPLHF.

This clonotype was counted ten times or more. J is TRBJ2-3 and V is TRBV12-5; D uncertain. The CDR3 is 18 residues long. CDR1 LGHNT and CDR2 FRNRAP come from the germline V gene. The V end was cut by 0 bases, the J end by 1 base, with 17 bases between. The CDR3 is CASGLVPYVLRGTDTQYF. Here the CDR3 DNA reads TGTGCTAGTGGTTTGGTACCTTATGTCCTCCGGGGCACAGATACGCAGTATTTT.

The gene calls are TRBV3-1 and TRBJ2-7, with D unclear. This CDR3 contains 14 residues. The germline gives CDR1 LGHDT, CDR2 YNNKEL (reference sequence). Deletions cut 0 bases from V and 3 bases from J, with 9 bases between. The CDR3 nucleotides read TGTGCCAGCAGCCAAGATAGGTTTGGCTACGAGCAGTACTTC. Protein sequence: CASSQDRFGYEQYF.

This clonotype was detected a few times. This chain links TRBV9 with TRBJ1-4; D perhaps matches TRBD1 (6 bases). The CDR3 runs 16 residues. V shed 0 bases and J shed 6 bases, with 15 bases lying between them. Germline CDR1 reads SGDLS; CDR2 reads YYNGEE. In nucleotides, the CDR3 is TGTGCCAGCAGCGTAGGAAGACCTGGGGGCGATGAAAAACTGTTTTTT. As protein: CASSVGRPGGDEKLFF. Full variable domain (rest looked up from reference TRBV9 and TRBJ1-4): DSGVTQTPKHLITATGQRVTLRCSPRSGDLSVYWYQQSLDQGLQFLIQYYNGEERAKGNILERFSAQQFPDLHSELNLSSLELGDSALYFCASSVGRPGGDEKLFFGSGTQLSVL.

The genes are TRBV7-2 and TRBJ2-3, with TRBD1 matching 8 bases. Germline V gene sequence: CDR1 SGHTA, CDR2 FQGNSA. The length of the CDR3 is 14 residues. V dropped 5 bases and J dropped 4; count of bases not matched to a gene: 5. The CDR3 is CASSPGGAPDTQYF. The CDR3 DNA reads TGTGCCAGCAGCCCAGGGGGCGCGCCAGATACGCAGTATTTT. The variable domain in full, with the rest retrieved from reference TRBV7-2 and TRBJ2-3, is GAGVSQSPSNKVTEKGKDVELRCDPISGHTALYWYRQSLGQGLEFLIYFQGNSAPDKSGLPSDRFSAERTGGSVSTLTIQRTQQEDSAVYLCASSPGGAPDTQYFGPGTRLTVL.

The gene calls are TRBV5-1 and TRBJ2-1; perhaps TRBD1 as D (6 bases). Trimming cost V 0 bases and J 7 bases, with 17 bases left between them. CDR1 is SGHRS and CDR2 is YFSETQ in the germline V gene. The CDR3 is 16 amino acids. DNA of the CDR3: TGCGCCAGCAGCTTGGACCGTCAGTTAGGGGGTAATGAGCAGTTCTTC. This codes for CASSLDRQLGGNEQFF. Supplemented by reference TRBV5-1 and TRBJ2-1, the full variable domain reads KAGVTQTPRYLIKTRGQQVTLSCSPISGHRSVSWYQQTPGQGLQFLFEYFSETQRNKGNFPGRFSGRQFSNSRSEMNVSTLELGDSALYLCASSLDRQLGGNEQFFGPGTRLTVL.

This clonotype turned up a few times. The V call is TRBV3-1, the J call TRBJ2-3; 8 bases are shared with TRBD2. V lost 5 bases and J lost 2; bases outside the gene matches: 6. Germline CDR1 and CDR2: LGHDT and YNNKEL (reference sequence). The CDR3 consists of 15 residues. CDR3 bases: TGTGCCAGCAGCTGGGCGGGAGGCGACACAGATACGCAGTATTTT. Its protein is CASSWAGGDTDTQYF.